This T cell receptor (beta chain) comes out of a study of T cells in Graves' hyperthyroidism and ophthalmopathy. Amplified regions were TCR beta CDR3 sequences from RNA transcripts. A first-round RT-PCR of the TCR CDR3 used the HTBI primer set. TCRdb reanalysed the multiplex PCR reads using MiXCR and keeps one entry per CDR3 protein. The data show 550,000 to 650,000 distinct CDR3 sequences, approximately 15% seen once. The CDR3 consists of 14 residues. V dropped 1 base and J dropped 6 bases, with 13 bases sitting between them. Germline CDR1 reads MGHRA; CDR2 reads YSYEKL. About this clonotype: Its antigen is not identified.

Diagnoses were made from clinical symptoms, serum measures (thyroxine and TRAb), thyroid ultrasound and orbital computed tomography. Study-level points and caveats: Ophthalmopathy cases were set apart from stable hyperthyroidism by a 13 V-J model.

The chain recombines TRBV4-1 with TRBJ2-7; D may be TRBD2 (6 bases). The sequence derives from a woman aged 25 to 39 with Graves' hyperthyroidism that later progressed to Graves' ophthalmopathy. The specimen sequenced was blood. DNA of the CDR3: TGCGCCAGCAGCCAAGTTAATATGGGAGGCGAGCAGTACTTC. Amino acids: CASSQVNMGGEQYF.